A selection of T cell receptor beta chains follows, all from one sample in a study of cytomegalovirus exposure and HLA in healthy donors. Clones were sequenced by immunoSEQ multiplex PCR, and TCRdb holds only the in-frame ones, with some missing. The repertoire consists of 130,000 to 150,000 clones, with about 80% occurring once and the leading ten covering about 3.9%. The specimen was PBMCs. These receptors all stem from a man aged 40-49 years in good health and CMV-seropositive. The CDR3 runs from the conserved cysteine through the conserved F or W. The D gene is left open where the match is weak. Not all rows give a size; the values are once, few, many and, for expanded clones, a class.

d_gene | j_gene | abundance | v_gene | CDR3aa | CDR3nt
NA | TRBJ1-3 | NA | TRBV19 | CASSILGQLSGNTIYF | TGTGCCAGTAGTATTCTCGGACAGCTCTCTGGAAACACCATATATTTT
TRBD2 | TRBJ2-1 | NA | TRBV11-2 | CASIPPGLAGYEQFF | TGTGCCAGCATACCCCCGGGACTAGCGGGATATGAGCAGTTCTTC
TRBD1 | TRBJ2-2 | NA | TRBV5-1 | CATRTGETGELFF | TGCGCCACCAGGACAGGAGAGACCGGGGAGCTGTTTTTT
NA | TRBJ1-6 | NA | TRBV5-5 | CASSFAGRVTGEYSPLHF | TGTGCCAGCAGCTTTGCCGGGAGGGTGACGGGGGAATATTCACCCCTCCACTTT
NA | TRBJ2-7 | NA | TRBV18 | CASSPGVLSSYEQYF | TGTGCCAGCTCACCCGGGGTACTGAGCTCCTACGAGCAGTACTTC
TRBD1 | TRBJ1-3 | NA | TRBV4-2 | CASSQDRGLGNTIYF | TGTGCCAGCAGCCAAGACAGGGGGCTTGGAAACACCATATATTTT
TRBD1 | TRBJ1-1 | NA | TRBV6-5 | CASSSGGLNTEAFF | TGTGCCAGCAGTTCAGGGGGATTGAACACTGAAGCTTTCTTT
TRBD2 | TRBJ2-1 | NA | TRBV10-1 | CASSGGLAGGPYNEQFF | TGCGCCAGCAGTGGGGGACTAGCGGGAGGGCCCTACAATGAGCAGTTCTTC
NA | TRBJ2-7 | NA | TRBV7-8 | CASSVYVREYGYEQYF | TGTGCCAGCAGCGTATACGTACGGGAGTATGGGTACGAGCAGTACTTC
TRBD2 | TRBJ2-7 | NA | TRBV7-9 | CASSFEAGESYEQYF | TGTGCCAGCAGCTTCGAGGCGGGAGAGTCCTACGAGCAGTACTTC
NA | TRBJ2-7 | NA | TRBV21-1 | CASSKSVFFYWQYF | TGTGCCAGCAGCAAATCAGTTTTTTTTTATTGGCAGTACTTC
NA | TRBJ2-7 | NA | TRBV27 | CASTLQGKEAYEQYF | TGTGCCAGCACCCTGCAGGGGAAGGAAGCGTACGAGCAGTACTTC
TRBD2 | TRBJ2-3 | once | TRBV10-3 | CAISPLAGGNTDTQYF | TGTGCCATCAGTCCCCTAGCGGGGGGGAACACAGATACGCAGTATTTT
NA | TRBJ1-1 | NA | TRBV18 | CASSPQRVGSTEAFF | TGTGCCAGCTCACCCCAACGGGTTGGGAGCACTGAAGCTTTCTTT
TRBD1 | TRBJ1-6 | NA | TRBV19 | CASSTGQQYNSPLHF | TGTGCCAGTAGTACGGGACAGCAGTATAATTCACCCCTCCACTTT
NA | TRBJ2-4 | NA | TRBV7-2 | CASSTRAKNIQYF | TGTGCCAGCAGCACCAGGGCCAAAAACATTCAGTACTTC
TRBD2 | TRBJ2-3 | NA | TRBV2 | CASTNPGGLGTDTQYF | TGTGCCAGCACCAACCCGGGGGGGCTCGGCACAGATACGCAGTATTTT
TRBD1 | TRBJ1-6 | NA | TRBV7-9 | CASKGQYNSPLHF | TGTGCCAGCAAGGGACAGTATAATTCACCCCTCCACTTT
NA | TRBJ1-3 | NA | TRBV5-1 | CASSLQGSSGNTIYF | TGCGCCAGCAGCTTGCAGGGAAGCTCTGGAAACACCATATATTTT
NA | TRBJ1-2 | NA | TRBV12-5 | CASGFRGNYGYTF | TGTGCTAGTGGTTTTAGGGGGAACTATGGCTACACCTTC
NA | TRBJ1-1 | NA | TRBV19 | CASSLKGGLNTEAFF | TGTGCCAGTAGTTTGAAAGGGGGTCTGAACACTGAAGCTTTCTTT
NA | TRBJ1-5 | NA | TRBV2 | CASSPLGEDQPQHF | TGTGCCAGCAGTCCACTCGGGGAGGATCAGCCCCAGCATTTT
NA | TRBJ1-1 | few | TRBV7-9 | CSSSLGGNTEAFF | TGTTCCAGCAGCTTGGGGGGGAACACTGAAGCTTTCTTT
NA | TRBJ2-5 | NA | TRBV18 | CASSVAIQETQYF | TGTGCCAGCTCAGTGGCCATCCAAGAGACCCAGTACTTC
NA | TRBJ1-2 | NA | TRBV7-2 | CASSLGGGSNYGYTF | TGTGCCAGCAGCTTAGGGGGGGGGTCCAACTATGGCTACACCTTC
TRBD1 | TRBJ2-5 | NA | TRBV27 | CASSFDRAETQYF | TGTGCCAGCAGTTTTGACAGGGCAGAGACCCAGTACTTC
NA | TRBJ2-1 | few | TRBV12-5 | CASGLPTLSGFYNEQFF | TGTGCTAGTGGTTTGCCTACATTGTCGGGGTTCTACAATGAGCAGTTCTTC
TRBD1 | TRBJ2-1 | NA | TRBV11-3 | CASSSGQGRFNEQFF | TGTGCCAGCAGCTCGGGACAGGGGAGGTTCAATGAGCAGTTCTTC
NA | TRBJ2-7 | NA | TRBV6-6 | CASSGPYEQYF | TGTGCCAGCAGCGGTCCCTACGAGCAGTACTTC
NA | TRBJ1-1 | NA | TRBV6-1 | CASSVHSSEAFF | TGTGCCAGCAGTGTCCACAGCAGTGAAGCTTTCTTT
TRBD1 | TRBJ1-2 | NA | TRBV4-1 | CASSQGTGGNYGYTF | TGCGCCAGCAGCCAAGGGACAGGAGGAAACTATGGCTACACCTTC
NA | TRBJ2-5 | few | TRBV7-9 | CASSYHGQLKETQYF | TGTGCCAGCAGCTACCATGGACAGCTAAAAGAGACCCAGTACTTC
TRBD2 | TRBJ2-1 | NA | TRBV7-6 | CASSSGLASQFF | TGTGCCAGCAGCTCGGGACTAGCGTCGCAGTTCTTC
TRBD2 | TRBJ2-1 | NA | TRBV27 | CASSTTSGGPNYNEQFF | TGTGCCAGCAGTACAACTAGCGGGGGACCTAACTACAATGAGCAGTTCTTC
NA | TRBJ1-1 | NA | TRBV11-3 | CASSLGGGGDTEAFF | TGTGCCAGCAGTCTGGGAGGAGGCGGGGACACTGAAGCTTTCTTT
NA | TRBJ1-6 | NA | TRBV6-5 | CASSYLPYNSPLHF | TGTGCCAGCAGTTACCTTCCTTATAATTCACCCCTCCACTTT
NA | TRBJ1-3 | NA | TRBV18 | CASSPNSGSGNTIYF | TGTGCCAGCTCACCAAATTCAGGCTCTGGAAACACCATATATTTT
NA | TRBJ2-3 | NA | TRBV27 | CASSLSQLVFTDTQYF | TGTGCCAGCAGTTTATCTCAGCTAGTATTCACAGATACGCAGTATTTT
NA | TRBJ1-2 | NA | TRBV11-3 | CASSLDSASYGYTF | TGTGCCAGCAGCTTAGACAGCGCATCCTATGGCTACACCTTC
TRBD1 | TRBJ1-4 | NA | TRBV6-6 | CASSYPDRGGEKLFF | TGTGCCAGCAGTTACCCGGACAGGGGTGGAGAAAAACTGTTTTTT
TRBD2 | TRBJ2-1 | NA | TRBV7-3 | CASSLASGKQFF | TGTGCCAGCAGCTTAGCTAGCGGAAAGCAGTTCTTC